The 3 T cell receptor beta chains in this list originate from one sample, sequenced in a study of CD8+CD57+ T cells in acquired aplastic anemia. Genomic DNA served as template for TCR beta VDJ and CDR3 profiling. TCRdb processed the reads anew with MiXCR; each CDR3 protein has one entry. Of hundreds of thousands of distinct CDR3 sequences in the sample, around 33% were seen once. Sequencing involved patients with CD8+CD57+ cell expansion previously shown by flow cytometry. The sequencing sample was made of sorted CD4+, CD8+, or CD8+CD57+ T cells (not recorded which) from PBMCs. These receptor sequences come from a human donor with aplastic anemia.

The table lists this clonotype with a few counts. The rearrangement joins TRBV19 to TRBJ2-1; TRBD2 matches at 12 bases. Germline V gene lookup returns CDR1 LNHDA and CDR2 SQIVND (reference sequence). The CDR3 runs to 17 residues. Trimming removed 5 bases from V and 6 bases from J; junction bases left unmatched: 11. The CDR3 nucleotides read TGTGCCAGTAGTGCTCTAGCGGGAGGGGTCACACGCAATGAGCAGTTCTTC. Translating it yields CASSALAGGVTRNEQFF.

The chain couples TRBV15 to TRBJ1-2, with D possibly matching TRBD1 (5 bases). The germline V gene has CDR1 LNHNV and CDR2 YYDKDF (reference sequence). Trimming removed 0 bases from V and 3 bases from J, with 8 bases in between. CDR3 length: 14 amino acids. The CDR3: CATSRDRVDYGYTF. Here the CDR3 DNA reads TGTGCCACCAGCAGAGACAGGGTCGACTATGGCTACACCTTC. The entire variable domain, with the rest obtained from reference TRBV15 and TRBJ1-2, is as follows: DAMVIQNPRYQVTQFGKPVTLSCSQTLNHNVMYWYQQKSSQAPKLLFHYYDKDFNNEADTPDNFQSRRPNTSFCFLDIRSPGLGDTAMYLCATSRDRVDYGYTFGSGTRLTVV.

In its sample, this clonotype was seen a few times. J is TRBJ2-1 and V is TRBV10-3; TRBD1 matches 7 bases. The CDR3 has 12 residues. The V gene end was trimmed by 10 bases and the J gene end by 9 bases; junction bases not matched to a gene: 9. Germline loops: CDR1 ENHRY, CDR2 SYGVKD. The CDR3 here is CASRQPGGEQFF. CDR3 coding DNA: TGTGCCAGCAGGCAACCAGGGGGTGAGCAGTTCTTC.